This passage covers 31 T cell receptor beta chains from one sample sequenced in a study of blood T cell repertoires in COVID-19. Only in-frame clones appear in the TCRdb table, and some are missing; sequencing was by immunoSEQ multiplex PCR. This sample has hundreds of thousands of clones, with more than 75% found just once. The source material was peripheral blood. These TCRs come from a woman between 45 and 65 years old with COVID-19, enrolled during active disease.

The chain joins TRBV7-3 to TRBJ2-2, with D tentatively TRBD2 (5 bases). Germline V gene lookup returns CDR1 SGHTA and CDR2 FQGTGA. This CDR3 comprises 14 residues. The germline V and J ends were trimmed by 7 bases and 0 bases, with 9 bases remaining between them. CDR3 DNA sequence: TGTGCCAGCAACTACGGGGCGAACACCGGGGAGCTGTTTTTT. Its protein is CASNYGANTGELFF.

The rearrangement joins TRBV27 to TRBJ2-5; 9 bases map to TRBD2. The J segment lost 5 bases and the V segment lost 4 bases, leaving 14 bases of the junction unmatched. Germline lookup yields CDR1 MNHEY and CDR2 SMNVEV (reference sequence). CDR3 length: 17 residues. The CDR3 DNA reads TGTGCCAGCAGTTCCGGACAGCTTAGCGGGAGAGGGGAGACCCAGTACTTC. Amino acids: CASSSGQLSGRGETQYF.

The CDR3 DNA is TGTGCCAGCAGTGAAGCTTCGGTGAGGACTGAAGCTTTCTTT. Protein sequence: CASSEASVRTEAFF. This chain uses TRBV25-1 with TRBJ1-1, with D unresolved. The CDR3 contains 14 residues. Germline V lookup: CDR1 MGHDK, CDR2 SYGVNS. Deletions cut 2 bases from V and 5 bases from J, with 12 bases between.

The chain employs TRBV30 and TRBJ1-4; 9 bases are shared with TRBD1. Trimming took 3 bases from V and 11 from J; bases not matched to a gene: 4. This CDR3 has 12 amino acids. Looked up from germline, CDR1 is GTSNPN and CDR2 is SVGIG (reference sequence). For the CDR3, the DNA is TGTGCCTGGAGGGGTGACAGGGGGAAACTGTTTTTT. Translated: CAWRGDRGKLFF.

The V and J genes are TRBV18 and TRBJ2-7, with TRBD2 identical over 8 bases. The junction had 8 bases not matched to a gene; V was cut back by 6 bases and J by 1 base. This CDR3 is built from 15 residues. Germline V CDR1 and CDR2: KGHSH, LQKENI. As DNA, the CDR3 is TGTGCCAGCTCCCCAAGCGGGAGTCCTTCCTACGAGCAGTACTTC. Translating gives CASSPSGSPSYEQYF.

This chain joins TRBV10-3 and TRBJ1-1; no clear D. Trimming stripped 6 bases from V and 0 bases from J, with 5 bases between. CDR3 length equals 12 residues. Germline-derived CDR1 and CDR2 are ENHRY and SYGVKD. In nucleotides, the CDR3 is TGTGCCATCAGGACAATGAACACTGAAGCTTTCTTT. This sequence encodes CAIRTMNTEAFF.

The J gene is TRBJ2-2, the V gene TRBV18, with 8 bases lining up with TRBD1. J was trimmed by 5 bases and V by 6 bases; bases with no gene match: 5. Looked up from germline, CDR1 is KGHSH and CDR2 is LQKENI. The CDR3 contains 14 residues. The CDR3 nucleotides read TGTGCCAGCTCCCCCCGGACAGGGACCGGGGAGCTGTTTTTT. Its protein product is CASSPRTGTGELFF.

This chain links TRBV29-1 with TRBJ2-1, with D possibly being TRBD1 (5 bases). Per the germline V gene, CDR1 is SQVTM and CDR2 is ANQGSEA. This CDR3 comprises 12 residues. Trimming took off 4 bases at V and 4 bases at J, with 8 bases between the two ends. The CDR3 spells CSVGGSYNEQFF. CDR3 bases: TGCAGCGTTGGGGGCTCATACAATGAGCAGTTCTTC.

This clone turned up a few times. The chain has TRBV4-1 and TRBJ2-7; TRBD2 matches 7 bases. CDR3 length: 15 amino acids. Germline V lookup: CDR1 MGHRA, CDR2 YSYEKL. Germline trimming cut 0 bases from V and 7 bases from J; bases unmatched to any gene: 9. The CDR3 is CASSQDPGGLGEQYF. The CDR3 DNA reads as TGCGCCAGCAGCCAAGATCCGGGAGGTTTGGGGGAGCAGTACTTC.

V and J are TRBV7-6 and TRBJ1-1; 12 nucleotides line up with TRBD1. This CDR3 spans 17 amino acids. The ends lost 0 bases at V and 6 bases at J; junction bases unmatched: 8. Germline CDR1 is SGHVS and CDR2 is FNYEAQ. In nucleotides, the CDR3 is TGTGCCAGCAGCTTAGCGACTGGGACAGGGGGCGCGTCTGAAGCTTTCTTT. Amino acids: CASSLATGTGGASEAFF.

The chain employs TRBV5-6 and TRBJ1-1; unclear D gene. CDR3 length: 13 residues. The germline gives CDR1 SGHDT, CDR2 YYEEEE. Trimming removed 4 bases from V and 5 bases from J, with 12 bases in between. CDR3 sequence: CASSEGWGTEAFF. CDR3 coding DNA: TGTGCCAGCAGCGAGGGATGGGGAACTGAAGCTTTCTTT.

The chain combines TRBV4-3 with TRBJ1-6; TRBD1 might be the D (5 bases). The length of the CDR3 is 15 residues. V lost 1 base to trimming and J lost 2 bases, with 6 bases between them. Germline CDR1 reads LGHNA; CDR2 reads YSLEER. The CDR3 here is CASSQGQTYNSPLHF. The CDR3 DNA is TGCGCCAGCAGCCAAGGACAGACCTATAATTCACCCCTCCACTTT.

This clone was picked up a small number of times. The CDR3 DNA follows: TGCAGTGCTAGTTCTAGCGGGAGGCCAGATACGCAGTATTTT. Translating gives CSASSSGRPDTQYF. This chain uses TRBV20-1 with TRBJ2-3; 11 bases align to TRBD2. The CDR3 is 14 amino acids. The J segment lost 4 bases and the V segment lost 3 bases, leaving 3 bases of the junction unmatched. The germline V gene encodes CDR1 DFQATT and CDR2 SNEGSKA (reference sequence).

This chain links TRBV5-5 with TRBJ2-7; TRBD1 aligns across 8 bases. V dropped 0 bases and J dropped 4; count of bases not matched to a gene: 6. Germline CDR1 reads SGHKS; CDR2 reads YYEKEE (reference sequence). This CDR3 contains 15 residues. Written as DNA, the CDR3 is TGTGCCAGCAGCTTGGATGCAGGGGGCTATTACGAGCAGTACTTC. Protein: CASSLDAGGYYEQYF.

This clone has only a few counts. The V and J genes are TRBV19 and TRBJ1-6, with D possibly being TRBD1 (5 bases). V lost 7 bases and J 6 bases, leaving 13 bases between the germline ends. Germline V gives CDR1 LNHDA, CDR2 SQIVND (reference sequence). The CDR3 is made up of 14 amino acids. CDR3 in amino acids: CASTRGGGNSPLHF. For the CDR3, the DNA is TGTGCCAGTACCCGGGGGGGTGGTAATTCACCCCTCCACTTT.

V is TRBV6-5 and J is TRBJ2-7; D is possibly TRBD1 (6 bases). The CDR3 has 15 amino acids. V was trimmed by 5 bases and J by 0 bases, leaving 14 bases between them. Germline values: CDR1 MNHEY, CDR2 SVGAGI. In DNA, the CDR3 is TGTGCCAGCAGTCCGCGACAGGCTAGCTCCTACGAGCAGTACTTC. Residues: CASSPRQASSYEQYF.

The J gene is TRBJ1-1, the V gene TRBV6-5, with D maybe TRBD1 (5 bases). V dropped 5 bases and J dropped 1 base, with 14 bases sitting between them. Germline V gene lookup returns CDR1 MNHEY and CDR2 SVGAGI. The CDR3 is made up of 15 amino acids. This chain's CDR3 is CASSLDRRENTEAFF. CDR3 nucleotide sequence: TGTGCCAGCAGTCTTGACAGACGAGAGAACACTGAAGCTTTCTTT.

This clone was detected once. The CDR3 region has the DNA TGTGCCAGCTCACTAGGACTAGCGGGTTCCTACGAGCAGTACTTC. This translates into CASSLGLAGSYEQYF. The chain employs TRBV18 and TRBJ2-7, with TRBD2 identical over 11 bases. The CDR3 totals 15 residues. V trimming: 4 bases; J trimming: 1 base; junction bases outside the gene matches: 3. The germline CDR1 and CDR2 sequences are KGHSH and LQKENI.

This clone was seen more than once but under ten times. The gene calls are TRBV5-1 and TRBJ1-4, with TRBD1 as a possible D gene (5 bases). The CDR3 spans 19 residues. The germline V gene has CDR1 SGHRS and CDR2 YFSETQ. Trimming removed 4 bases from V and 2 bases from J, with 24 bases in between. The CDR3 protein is CASSLWGTSGSKTNEKLFF. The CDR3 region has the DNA TGCGCCAGCAGCCTCTGGGGGACTAGCGGGAGTAAGACTAATGAAAAACTGTTTTTT.

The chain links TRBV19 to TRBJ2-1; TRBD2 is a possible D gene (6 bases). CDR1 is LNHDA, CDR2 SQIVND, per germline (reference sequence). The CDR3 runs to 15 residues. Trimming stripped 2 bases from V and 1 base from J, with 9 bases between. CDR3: CASSIMAGSYNEQFF. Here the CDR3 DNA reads TGTGCCAGTAGTATAATGGCGGGATCCTACAATGAGCAGTTCTTC. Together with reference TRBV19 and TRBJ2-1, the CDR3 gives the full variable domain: DGGITQSPKYLFRKEGQNVTLSCEQNLNHDAMYWYRQDPGQGLRLIYYSQIVNDFQKGDIAEGYSVSREKKESFPLTVTSAQKNPTAFYLCASSIMAGSYNEQFFGPGTRLTVL.

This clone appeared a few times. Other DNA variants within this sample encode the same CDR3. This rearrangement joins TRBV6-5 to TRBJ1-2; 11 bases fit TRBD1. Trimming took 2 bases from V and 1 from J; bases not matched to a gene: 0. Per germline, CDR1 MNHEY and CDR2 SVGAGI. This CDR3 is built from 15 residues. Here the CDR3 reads CASSYGTGGNYGYTF. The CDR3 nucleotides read TGTGCCAGCAGTTACGGGACAGGGGGTAACTATGGCTACACCTTC.

Here the CDR3 reads CASSRQKNYGYTF. CDR3 nucleotide sequence: TGTGCCAGCAGCCGACAAAAGAACTATGGCTACACCTTC. V usage is TRBV28 and J usage is TRBJ1-2; D ambiguous. Looked up from germline, CDR1 is MDHEN and CDR2 is SYDVKM. CDR3 length: 13 residues. V gave up 6 bases and J gave up 2 bases, with 10 bases separating them.

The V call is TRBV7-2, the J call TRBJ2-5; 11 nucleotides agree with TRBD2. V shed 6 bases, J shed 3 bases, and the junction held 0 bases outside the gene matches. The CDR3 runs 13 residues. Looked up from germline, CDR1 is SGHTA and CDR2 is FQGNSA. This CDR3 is CASRLAGEETQYF. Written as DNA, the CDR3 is TGTGCCAGCAGACTAGCGGGGGAAGAGACCCAGTACTTC.

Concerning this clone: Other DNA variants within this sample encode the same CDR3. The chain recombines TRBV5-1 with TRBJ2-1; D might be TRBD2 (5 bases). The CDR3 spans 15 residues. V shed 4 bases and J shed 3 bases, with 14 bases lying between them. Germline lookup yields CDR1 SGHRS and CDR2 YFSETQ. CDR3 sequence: CASSLGTSYYNEQFF. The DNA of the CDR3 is TGCGCCAGCAGCCTAGGAACTAGTTACTACAATGAGCAGTTCTTC.

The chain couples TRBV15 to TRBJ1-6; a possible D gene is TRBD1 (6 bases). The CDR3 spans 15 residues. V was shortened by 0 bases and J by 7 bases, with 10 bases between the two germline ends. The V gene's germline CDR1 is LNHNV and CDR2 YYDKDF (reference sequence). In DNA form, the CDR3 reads TGTGCCACCAGCAGAGAGAATACAGGGAATTCACCCCTCCACTTT. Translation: CATSRENTGNSPLHF.

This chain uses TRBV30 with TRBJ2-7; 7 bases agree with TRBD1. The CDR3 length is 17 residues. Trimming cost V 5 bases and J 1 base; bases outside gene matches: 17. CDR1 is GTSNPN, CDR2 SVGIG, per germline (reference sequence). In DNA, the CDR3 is TGTGCCTGGGGCACCGACAGGGTTAGATCCCTTTCCTACGAGCAGTACTTC. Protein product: CAWGTDRVRSLSYEQYF.

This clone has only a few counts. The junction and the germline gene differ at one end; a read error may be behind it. CDR3 in amino acids: CASSLGFGSSGIKYF. CDR3 sequence (DNA): TGTGCTAGCAGCTTAGGGTTCGGGTCTAGCGGGATCAAGTACTTC. The chain recombines TRBV7-7 with TRBJ2-5, with TRBD2 matching 9 bases. The CDR3 extends over 15 amino acids. Germline CDR1 SSHAT, CDR2 FNYEAQ (reference sequence).

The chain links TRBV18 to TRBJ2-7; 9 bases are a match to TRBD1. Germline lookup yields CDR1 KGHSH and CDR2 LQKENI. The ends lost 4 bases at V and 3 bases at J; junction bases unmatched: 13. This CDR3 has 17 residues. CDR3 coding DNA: TGTGCCAGCTCACTGATGGCCGGGACAGGGTCTCACTACGAGCAGTACTTC. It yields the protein CASSLMAGTGSHYEQYF.

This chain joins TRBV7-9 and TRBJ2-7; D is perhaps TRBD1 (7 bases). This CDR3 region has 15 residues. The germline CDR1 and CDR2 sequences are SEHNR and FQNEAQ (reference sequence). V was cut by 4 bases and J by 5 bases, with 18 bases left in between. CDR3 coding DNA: TGTGCCAGCAGCTACCAGGGTGCAGGGGGGCACGAGCAGTACTTC. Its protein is CASSYQGAGGHEQYF.

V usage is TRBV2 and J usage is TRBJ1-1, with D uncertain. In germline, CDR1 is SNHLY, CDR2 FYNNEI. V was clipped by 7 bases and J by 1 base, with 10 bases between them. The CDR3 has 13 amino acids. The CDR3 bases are TGTGCCAGCAACCTAGAGGGGAACACTGAAGCTTTCTTT. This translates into CASNLEGNTEAFF. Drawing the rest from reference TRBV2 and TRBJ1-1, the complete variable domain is EPEVTQTPSHQVTQMGQEVILRCVPISNHLYFYWYRQILGQKVEFLVSFYNNEISEKSEIFDDQFSVERPDGSNFTLKIRSTKLEDSAMYFCASNLEGNTEAFFGQGTRLTVV.

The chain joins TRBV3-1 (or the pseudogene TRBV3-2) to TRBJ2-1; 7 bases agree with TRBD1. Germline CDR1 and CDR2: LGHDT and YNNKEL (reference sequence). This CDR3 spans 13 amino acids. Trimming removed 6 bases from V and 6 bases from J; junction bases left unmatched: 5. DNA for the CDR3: TGTGCCAGCAGGGGGCAGGGGGTCAATGAGCAGTTCTTC. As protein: CASRGQGVNEQFF.